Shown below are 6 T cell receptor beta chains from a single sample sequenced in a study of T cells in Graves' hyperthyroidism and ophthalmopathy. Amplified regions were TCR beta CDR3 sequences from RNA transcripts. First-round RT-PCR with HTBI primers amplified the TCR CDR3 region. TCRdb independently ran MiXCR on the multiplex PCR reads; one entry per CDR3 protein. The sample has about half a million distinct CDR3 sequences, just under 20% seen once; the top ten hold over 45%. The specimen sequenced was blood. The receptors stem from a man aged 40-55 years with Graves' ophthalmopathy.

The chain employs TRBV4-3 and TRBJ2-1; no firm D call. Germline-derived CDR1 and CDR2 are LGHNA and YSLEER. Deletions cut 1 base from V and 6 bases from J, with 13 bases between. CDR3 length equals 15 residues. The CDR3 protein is CASSQGWTLANEQFF. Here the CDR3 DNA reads TGCGCCAGCAGCCAAGGGTGGACCTTGGCCAATGAGCAGTTCTTC.

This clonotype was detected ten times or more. The CDR3 is CASSLAGGREAFF. In DNA, the CDR3 is TGTGCCAGCAGCTTAGCGGGGGGGCGTGAAGCTTTCTTT. This sequence joins TRBV7-8 and TRBJ1-1; weak D call: TRBD1 (6 bases). Germline CDR1 is SGHVS and CDR2 is FQNEAQ. The CDR3 spans 13 residues. Trimming stripped 0 bases from V and 7 bases from J, with 9 bases between.

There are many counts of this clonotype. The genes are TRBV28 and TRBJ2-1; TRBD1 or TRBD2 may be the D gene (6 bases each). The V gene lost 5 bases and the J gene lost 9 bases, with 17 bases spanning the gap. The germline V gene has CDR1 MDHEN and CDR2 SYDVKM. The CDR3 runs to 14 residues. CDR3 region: CASSTPSGGGEQFF. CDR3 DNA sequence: TGTGCCAGCAGTACCCCTTCCGGGGGCGGTGAGCAGTTCTTC.

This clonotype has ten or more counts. This CDR3 reads CASSRTGVGTEAFF. Written as DNA, the CDR3 is TGTGCCAGCAGCCGAACAGGGGTGGGCACTGAAGCTTTCTTT. The rearrangement links TRBV3-1 to TRBJ1-1, with TRBD1 identical over 7 bases. V trimming: 4 bases; J trimming: 4 bases; junction bases outside the gene matches: 6. The CDR3 runs 14 residues. The V gene's germline CDR1 is LGHDT and CDR2 YNNKEL (reference sequence).

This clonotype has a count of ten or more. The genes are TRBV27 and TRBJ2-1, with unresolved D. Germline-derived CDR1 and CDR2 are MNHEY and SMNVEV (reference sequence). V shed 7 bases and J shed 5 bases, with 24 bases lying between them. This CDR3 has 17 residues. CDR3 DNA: TGTGCCAGCAACAGCCCCAGCCTGCCTGGAACGGACAATGAGCAGTTCTTC. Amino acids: CASNSPSLPGTDNEQFF.

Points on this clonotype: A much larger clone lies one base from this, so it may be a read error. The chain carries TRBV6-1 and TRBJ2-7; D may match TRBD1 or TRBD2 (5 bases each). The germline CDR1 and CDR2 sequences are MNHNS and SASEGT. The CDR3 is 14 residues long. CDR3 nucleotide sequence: TGTGCCAACAGTGACCGGGACGGTACCTACGAGCAGTACTTC. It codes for CANSDRDGTYEQYF.